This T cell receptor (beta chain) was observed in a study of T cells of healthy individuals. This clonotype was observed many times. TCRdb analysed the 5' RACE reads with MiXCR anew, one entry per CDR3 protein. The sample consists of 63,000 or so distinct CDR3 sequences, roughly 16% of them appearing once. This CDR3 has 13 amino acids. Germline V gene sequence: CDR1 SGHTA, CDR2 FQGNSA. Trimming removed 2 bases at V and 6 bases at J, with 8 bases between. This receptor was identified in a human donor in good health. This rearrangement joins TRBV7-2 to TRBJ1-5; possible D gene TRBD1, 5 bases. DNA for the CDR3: TGTGCCAGCAGCTTACGCGGGGGTCAGCCCCAGCATTTT. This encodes CASSLRGGQPQHF.